One and the same sample provided the 18 T cell receptor beta chains below, sequenced in a study of blood T cells in healthy people across ages. Together with a sample-barcoded 5' primer, a J-beta primer mix was included in a second PCR lasting about 7 to 11 cycles. One entry per CDR3 protein results from TCRdb running MiXCR on the 5' RACE reads. This table has about 1 million distinct CDR3 sequences, around 45% appearing once. The sequenced sample consisted of blood. These receptors were collected from a woman in her fifties or sixties in good health.

This clonotype was seen a handful of times. This CDR3 reads CASSQDRRVEQYF. The CDR3 DNA is TGCGCCAGCAGCCAAGATAGGAGGGTCGAGCAGTACTTC. The chain carries TRBV4-1 and TRBJ2-7; perhaps TRBD2 as D (6 bases). From germline, CDR1 is MGHRA and CDR2 YSYEKL. The V end was cut by 0 bases, the J end by 6 bases, with 9 bases between. This CDR3 comprises 13 residues.

At least ten counts were recorded for this clonotype. The chain is built from TRBV9 and TRBJ2-3; D unresolved. This CDR3 is 11 amino acids long. The V gene lost 7 bases and the J gene lost 6 bases, with 9 bases spanning the gap. CDR1 and CDR2 (germline): SGDLS, YYNGEE. Here the CDR3 reads CASSVGDTQYF. CDR3 nucleotide sequence: TGTGCCAGCTCCGTCGGGGATACGCAGTATTTT. The complete variable domain, with remaining parts taken from reference TRBV9 and TRBJ2-3, reads DSGVTQTPKHLITATGQRVTLRCSPRSGDLSVYWYQQSLDQGLQFLIQYYNGEERAKGNILERFSAQQFPDLHSELNLSSLELGDSALYFCASSVGDTQYFGPGTRLTVL.

The chain combines TRBV20-1 with TRBJ2-7, with TRBD2 matching 9 bases. Germline V gives CDR1 DFQATT, CDR2 SNEGSKA (reference sequence). Trimming at V came to 1 base and at J to 2 bases, leaving 6 bases not matched to a gene. The CDR3 has 15 amino acids. Here the CDR3 DNA reads TGCAGTGCTAGAGGCGGTAGCGGGAGCCCCTACGAGCAGTACTTC. This encodes CSARGGSGSPYEQYF.

On this clonotype itself: An end of the junction does not agree with germline; a read error may underlie this. The CDR3 coding sequence is TGCAGCGCTGACCCAGATACGCAATATTTT. Translation gives CSADPDTQYF. The chain recombines TRBV29-1 with TRBJ2-3, with D hard to call. In germline, CDR1 is SQVTM, CDR2 ANQGSEA. The CDR3 is 10 amino acids.

This clonotype has ten or more counts. The chain couples TRBV4-1 to TRBJ2-7, with a weak D call TRBD2 (6 bases). V lost 1 base and J 6 bases, leaving 10 bases between the germline ends. Germline assignment: CDR1 MGHRA and CDR2 YSYEKL. The CDR3 is 13 residues long. The CDR3 sequence is CASSQGVGGEQYF. DNA of the CDR3: TGCGCCAGCAGCCAAGGAGTGGGGGGCGAGCAGTACTTC.

The chain combines TRBV3-1 with TRBJ2-1; 10 nucleotides line up with TRBD2. The germline V gene has CDR1 LGHDT and CDR2 YNNKEL (reference sequence). This CDR3 contains 16 residues. The trim removed 1 base at V and 10 bases at J, leaving 10 bases unmatched. This CDR3 reads CASSQAEREGAWEQFF. The DNA of the CDR3 is TGTGCCAGCAGCCAAGCGGAGCGGGAGGGGGCATGGGAGCAGTTCTTC.

The chain combines TRBV11-3 with TRBJ1-1, with D perhaps matching TRBD1 (5 bases). CDR1 and CDR2 from the germline V gene are SGHNT and YENEEA. This CDR3 region has 16 residues. Trimming stripped 5 bases from V and 1 base from J, with 17 bases between. CDR3 nucleotides: TGTGCCAGCAGCCCACGCTTTCAGGGACCGAACACTGAAGCTTTCTTT. Translating gives CASSPRFQGPNTEAFF.

The sample holds a few counts of this clonotype. The chain recombines TRBV12-3 or TRBV12-4 with TRBJ2-1; TRBD2 is a possible D gene (5 bases). Trimming removed 5 bases at V and 15 bases at J, with 14 bases between. This CDR3 spans 11 amino acids. The CDR3 protein is CASSITRAAFF. CDR3 in DNA: TGTGCCAGCAGTATCACTAGGGCGGCGTTCTTC.

This clonotype was counted only a few times. The genes are TRBV3-1 and TRBJ1-5, with D possibly being TRBD1 (6 bases). V was shortened by 4 bases and J by 5 bases, with 12 bases between the two germline ends. CDR3 length: 14 amino acids. Germline values: CDR1 LGHDT, CDR2 YNNKEL (reference sequence). The CDR3 region has the DNA TGTGCCAGCAGCCCATCGACAGGCCATCAGCCCCAGCATTTT. Translation: CASSPSTGHQPQHF.

The V and J genes are TRBV7-2 and TRBJ2-4, with D uncertain. CDR3 length: 13 amino acids. Germline values: CDR1 SGHTA, CDR2 FQGNSA. Trimming cost V 2 bases and J 6 bases, with 8 bases left between them. The CDR3 DNA reads TGTGCCAGCAGCTTAAGAGGTCGAAACATTCAGTACTTC. Its translation is CASSLRGRNIQYF.

In this sample, this clonotype turned up a few times. The chain couples TRBV5-5 to TRBJ1-2, with 8 bases lining up with TRBD1. Trimming took 1 base from V and 4 from J; bases not matched to a gene: 6. The V gene's germline CDR1 is SGHKS and CDR2 YYEKEE (reference sequence). The CDR3 has 15 residues. CDR3: CASSLSQGALYGYTF. As DNA, the CDR3 is TGTGCCAGCAGCTTGTCTCAGGGGGCACTCTATGGCTACACCTTC.

This clonotype has more than one count but fewer than ten. This sequence joins TRBV27 and TRBJ1-6; D is possibly TRBD1 (6 bases). Trimming removed 7 bases from V and 9 bases from J, with 13 bases in between. CDR1 MNHEY and CDR2 SMNVEV come from the germline V gene (reference sequence). The CDR3 is 13 residues long. CDR3 amino acids: CASTGGRSSPLHF. In DNA form, the CDR3 reads TGTGCCAGCACCGGGGGCAGGTCTTCACCCCTCCACTTT.

This clonotype was detected a few times. The J gene is TRBJ2-7, the V gene TRBV7-3; TRBD2 matches at 7 bases. The germline gives CDR1 SGHTA, CDR2 FQGTGA. This CDR3 is built from 15 residues. The trim removed 5 bases at V and 3 bases at J, leaving 10 bases unmatched. The CDR3 DNA follows: TGTGCCAGCAGCCCCCTAGCGAGCGGGATCTACGAGCAGTACTTC. This translates into CASSPLASGIYEQYF.

The CDR3 loop is CSARNGLGLDYNEQFF. The CDR3 DNA follows: TGCAGTGCTAGAAATGGACTAGGGTTGGACTACAATGAGCAGTTCTTC. V and J are TRBV20-1 and TRBJ2-1; 7 bases are a match to TRBD2. J gave up 3 bases and V 2 bases, and 10 bases lay outside the gene matches. The CDR3 is 16 residues long. Germline V gene data show CDR1 as DFQATT and CDR2 as SNEGSKA (reference sequence).

This clonotype came up a few times. The rearrangement links TRBV12-3 or TRBV12-4 to TRBJ1-2; tentative D call: TRBD1 (6 bases). Trimming shortened V by 8 bases and J by 7 bases, and 23 bases separated the two germline ends. The CDR3 is 15 residues long. The CDR3 loop reads CASLQAGAGSGGYTF. CDR3 DNA: TGTGCCAGCCTCCAGGCAGGGGCGGGTAGTGGTGGCTACACCTTC.

In its sample, this clonotype was seen a few times. The rearrangement joins TRBV11-2 to TRBJ2-7, with TRBD1 as a possible D gene (5 bases). This CDR3 is built from 14 residues. V was cut by 1 base and J by 3 bases, with 10 bases left in between. Per the germline V gene, CDR1 is SGHAT and CDR2 is FQNNGV. The CDR3 reads CASSLAAGRYEQYF. CDR3 nucleotide sequence: TGTGCCAGCAGCTTAGCGGCAGGGCGCTACGAGCAGTACTTC.

This clonotype appeared a few times. The genes are TRBV5-6 and TRBJ2-1; 11 bases align to TRBD2. The CDR3 has 16 residues. The V segment lost 5 bases and the J segment 4 bases; nucleotides outside the gene matches: 8. Germline CDR1 is SGHDT and CDR2 is YYEEEE. CDR3 loop: CASSSTGLADYNEQFF. CDR3 coding DNA: TGTGCCAGCAGTTCCACGGGACTAGCGGATTACAATGAGCAGTTCTTC.

This clonotype turned up a few times. The chain is built from TRBV21-1 and TRBJ2-4; TRBD1 reflects the table's D call only, with no check against the DNA. TRBV21-1 is a listed pseudogene. CDR3 size: 16 residues. The CDR3 region is CASSKQGRETKNIQYF. The CDR3 DNA reads TGTGCCAGCAGCAAGCAGGGGAGAGAAACCAAAAACATTCAGTACTTC.